This paragraph covers one T cell receptor beta chain sequence. The entry originates in a study of blood T cell repertoires in COVID-19. As for the study in general: PBMCs, B-cell-depleted T cells, or T cells provided the cDNA or gDNA that made up the material.

In the study's own analysis: Reference gene primers were amplified, and this amplification served to estimate nucleated cell counts. Sequencing used immunoSEQ multiplex PCR; TCRdb keeps in-frame clones, though not all of them. The V and J calls and clone size were taken over from that table, and D and trimming were inferred from the DNA. The sample lists approximately 63,000 clones; 85% to 90% were seen once. Germline V gene sequence: CDR1 SGDLS, CDR2 YYNGEE. CDR3 size: 13 residues. V was shortened by 0 bases and J by 3 bases, with 6 bases between the two germline ends. The receptor was isolated from a woman aged 80 or over with active COVID-19. This chain links TRBV9 with TRBJ1-1; no clear D. Sequencing was performed on peripheral blood. CDR3 bases: TGTGCCAGCAGCGTAGCCCGCGACACTGAAGCTTTCTTT. It encodes CASSVARDTEAFF.